This TCR beta chain originates from a study of blood T cells in healthy people across ages. A sample-barcoded 5' primer and a J-beta primer mix were used in a second PCR of roughly 7 to 12 cycles. TCRdb recomputed calls from the 5' RACE reads with MiXCR, one row per CDR3 protein. Here the sample spans about 620,000 distinct CDR3 sequences, roughly 21% being singletons. Trimming pared 1 base from V and 10 bases from J, leaving 7 bases between. The CDR3 covers 11 residues. This clonotype was observed a handful of times. Sequenced: blood. This rearrangement joins TRBV12-3 or TRBV12-4 to TRBJ1-2, with a weak D call TRBD1 (6 bases). This TCR derives from an older man in good health. The CDR3 spells CASSLGDTYTF. The CDR3 DNA reads TGTGCCAGCAGTTTAGGGGACACCTACACCTTC.